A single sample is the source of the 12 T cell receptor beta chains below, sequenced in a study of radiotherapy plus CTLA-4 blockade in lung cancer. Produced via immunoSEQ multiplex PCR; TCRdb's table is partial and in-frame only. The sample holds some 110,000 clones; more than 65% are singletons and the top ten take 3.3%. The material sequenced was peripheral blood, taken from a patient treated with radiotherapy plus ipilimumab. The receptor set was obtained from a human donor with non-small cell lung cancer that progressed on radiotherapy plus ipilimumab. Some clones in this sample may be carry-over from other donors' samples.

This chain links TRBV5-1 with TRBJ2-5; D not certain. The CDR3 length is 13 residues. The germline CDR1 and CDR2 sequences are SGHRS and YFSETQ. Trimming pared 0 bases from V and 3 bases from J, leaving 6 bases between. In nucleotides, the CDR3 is TGCGCCAGCAGCTTGGACGGAAAAGAGACCCAGTACTTC. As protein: CASSLDGKETQYF. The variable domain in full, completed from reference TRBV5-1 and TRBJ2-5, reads KAGVTQTPRYLIKTRGQQVTLSCSPISGHRSVSWYQQTPGQGLQFLFEYFSETQRNKGNFPGRFSGRQFSNSRSEMNVSTLELGDSALYLCASSLDGKETQYFGPGTRLLVL.

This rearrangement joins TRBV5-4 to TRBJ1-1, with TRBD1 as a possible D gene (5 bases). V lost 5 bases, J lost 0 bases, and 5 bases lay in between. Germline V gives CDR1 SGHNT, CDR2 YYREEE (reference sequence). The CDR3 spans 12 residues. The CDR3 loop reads CASRTVNTEAFF. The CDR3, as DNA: TGTGCCAGCAGGACAGTGAACACTGAAGCTTTCTTT.

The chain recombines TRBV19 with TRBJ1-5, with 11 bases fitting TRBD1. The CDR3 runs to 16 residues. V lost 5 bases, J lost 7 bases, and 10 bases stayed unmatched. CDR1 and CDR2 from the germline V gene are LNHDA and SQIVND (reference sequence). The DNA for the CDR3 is TGTGCCAGTAGTTCTTTCGGGACAGGGGGGAGCCAGCCCCAGCATTTT. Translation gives CASSSFGTGGSQPQHF.

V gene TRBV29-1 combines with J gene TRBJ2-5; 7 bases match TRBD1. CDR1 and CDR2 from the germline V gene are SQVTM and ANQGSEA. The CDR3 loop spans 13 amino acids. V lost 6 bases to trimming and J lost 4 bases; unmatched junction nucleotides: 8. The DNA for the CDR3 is TGCAGCGTCCGGGACAGAACACTAGAGACCCAGTACTTC. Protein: CSVRDRTLETQYF.

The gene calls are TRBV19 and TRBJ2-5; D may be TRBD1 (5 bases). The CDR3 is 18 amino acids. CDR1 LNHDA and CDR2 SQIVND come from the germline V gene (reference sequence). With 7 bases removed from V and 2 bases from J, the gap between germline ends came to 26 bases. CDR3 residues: CASTIPRVAGPRQETQYF. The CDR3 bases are TGTGCCAGTACCATACCCCGAGTGGCAGGGCCCCGTCAAGAGACCCAGTACTTC. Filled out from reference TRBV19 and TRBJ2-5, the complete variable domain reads DGGITQSPKYLFRKEGQNVTLSCEQNLNHDAMYWYRQDPGQGLRLIYYSQIVNDFQKGDIAEGYSVSREKKESFPLTVTSAQKNPTAFYLCASTIPRVAGPRQETQYFGPGTRLLVL.

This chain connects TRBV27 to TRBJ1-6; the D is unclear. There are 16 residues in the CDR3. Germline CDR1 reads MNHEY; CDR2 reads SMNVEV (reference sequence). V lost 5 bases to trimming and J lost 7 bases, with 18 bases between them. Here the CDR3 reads CASSRRLLRRNSPLHF. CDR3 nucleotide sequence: TGTGCCAGCAGTCGGCGGCTTTTGCGGAGAAATTCACCCCTCCACTTT.

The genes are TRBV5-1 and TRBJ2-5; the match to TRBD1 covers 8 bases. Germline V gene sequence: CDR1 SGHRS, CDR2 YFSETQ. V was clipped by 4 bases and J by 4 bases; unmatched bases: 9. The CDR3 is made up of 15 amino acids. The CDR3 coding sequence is TGCGCCAGCAGCCCTAGGACAGGGAATGGAGAGACCCAGTACTTC. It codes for CASSPRTGNGETQYF.

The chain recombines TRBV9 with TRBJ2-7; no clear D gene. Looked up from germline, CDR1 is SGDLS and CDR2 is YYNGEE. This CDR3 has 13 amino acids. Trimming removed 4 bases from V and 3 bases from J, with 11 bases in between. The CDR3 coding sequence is TGTGCCAGCAGCCCGTGGGCCGGCTACGAGCAGTACTTC. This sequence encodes CASSPWAGYEQYF. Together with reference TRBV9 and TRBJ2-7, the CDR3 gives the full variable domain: DSGVTQTPKHLITATGQRVTLRCSPRSGDLSVYWYQQSLDQGLQFLIQYYNGEERAKGNILERFSAQQFPDLHSELNLSSLELGDSALYFCASSPWAGYEQYFGPGTRLTVT.

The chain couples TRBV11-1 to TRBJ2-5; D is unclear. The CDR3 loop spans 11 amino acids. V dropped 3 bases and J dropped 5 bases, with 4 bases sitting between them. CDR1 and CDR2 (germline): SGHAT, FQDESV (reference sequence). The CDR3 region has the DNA TGTGCCAGCAGCTTGGAGGAGACCCAGTACTTC. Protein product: CASSLEETQYF. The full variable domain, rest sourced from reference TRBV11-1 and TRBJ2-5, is EAEVAQSPRYKITEKSQAVAFWCDPISGHATLYWYRQILGQGPELLVQFQDESVVDDSQLPKDRFSAERLKGVDSTLKIQPAELGDSAMYLCASSLEETQYFGPGTRLLVL.

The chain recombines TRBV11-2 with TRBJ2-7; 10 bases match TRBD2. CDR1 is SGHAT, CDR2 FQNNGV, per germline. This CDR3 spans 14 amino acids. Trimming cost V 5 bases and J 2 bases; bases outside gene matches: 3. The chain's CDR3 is CASSQGLATYEQYF. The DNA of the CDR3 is TGTGCCAGCAGCCAGGGACTAGCGACCTACGAGCAGTACTTC.

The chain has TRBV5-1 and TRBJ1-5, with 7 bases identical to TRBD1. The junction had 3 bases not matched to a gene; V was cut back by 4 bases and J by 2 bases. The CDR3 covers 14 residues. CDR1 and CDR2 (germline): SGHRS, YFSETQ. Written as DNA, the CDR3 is TGCGCCAGCAGCACAGGACAGGGCAATCAGCCCCAGCATTTT. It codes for CASSTGQGNQPQHF. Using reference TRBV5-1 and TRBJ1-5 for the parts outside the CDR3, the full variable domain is KAGVTQTPRYLIKTRGQQVTLSCSPISGHRSVSWYQQTPGQGLQFLFEYFSETQRNKGNFPGRFSGRQFSNSRSEMNVSTLELGDSALYLCASSTGQGNQPQHFGDGTRLSIL.

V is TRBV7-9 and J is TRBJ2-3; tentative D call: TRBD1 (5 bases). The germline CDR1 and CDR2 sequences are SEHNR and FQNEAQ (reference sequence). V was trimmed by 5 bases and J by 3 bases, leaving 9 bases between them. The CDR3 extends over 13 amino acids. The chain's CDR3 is CASSRQTTDTQYF. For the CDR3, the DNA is TGTGCCAGCAGCCGACAGACGACAGATACGCAGTATTTT.